This T cell receptor beta chain was recorded in a study of T cells expressing NK-cell markers. Study context: Eight donors were sequenced, of whom seven were HCMV-seropositive, while the remaining one was HCMV-seronegative. Study findings and constraints: Dominant NKG2C+ clonotypes made up 1.0-7.0% of CD8+ T cells in a handful of donors. The same clonotypes also predominated in the CD3+CD56-NKG2C+ fraction of several donors.

There are 15 residues in the CDR3. CDR1 is SNHLY, CDR2 FYNNEI, per germline. As concerns this clonotype: Its specificity is unknown.

TCRdb re-called the 5' RACE reads; every CDR3 protein appears as one record, without DNA. The sample yields about 30,000 distinct CDR3 sequences, of which the top ten take up 60%. The sequencing input was blood T cells: a sorted CD56 or NKG2C T cell subset, CD4+ or CD8+ T cells, or bulk PBMC T cells (not recorded which). The chain recombines TRBV2 with TRBJ2-3; the TCRdb D gene call, TRBD2, has no DNA to confirm it. This TCR was recovered from a woman aged 18-70 years in good health. The CDR3 protein is CASRSGSGRADTQYF.